Shown below are 5 T cell receptor beta chains from a single sample sequenced in a study of T cells in Graves' hyperthyroidism and ophthalmopathy. It was RNA transcripts that yielded the amplified TCR beta CDR3 regions. The HTBI primer set was used in a first-round RT-PCR of the TCR CDR3. From the multiplex PCR reads, TCRdb called clonotypes with MiXCR, one entry per CDR3 protein. The data hold 550,000 to 800,000 distinct CDR3 sequences, with about 15% observed a single time. The sample comprised blood. The receptors here all came from a young man with Graves' hyperthyroidism.

This clonotype appeared many times. The V and J genes are TRBV3-1 and TRBJ1-2, with 7 bases matching TRBD1. The CDR3 runs 15 residues. Germline values: CDR1 LGHDT, CDR2 YNNKEL (reference sequence). Trimming took 4 bases from V and 3 from J; bases not matched to a gene: 8. The CDR3 DNA is TGTGCCAGCAGCCTTGGGTCAGGGGGAGACTATGGCTACACCTTC. Protein sequence: CASSLGSGGDYGYTF.

This clonotype was counted only a few times. The rearrangement links TRBV9 to TRBJ2-2; 8 bases map to TRBD2. The CDR3 consists of 17 residues. Germline CDR1 reads SGDLS; CDR2 reads YYNGEE. V lost 0 bases and J lost 5; bases outside the gene matches: 9. Here the CDR3 DNA reads TGTGCCAGCAGCGTAGCTGAGCTAGCGGGTCGAACCGGGGAGCTGTTTTTT. It translates to CASSVAELAGRTGELFF.

This clonotype came up many times. The chain joins TRBV28 to TRBJ1-5, with D unresolved. The V end lost 6 bases, the J end lost 6 bases, and 9 bases lay between the germline ends. This CDR3 has 12 amino acids. Per germline, CDR1 MDHEN and CDR2 SYDVKM. The CDR3 DNA is TGTGCCAGCAGCCTGGGGTTTCAGCCCCAGCATTTT. It codes for CASSLGFQPQHF. Looking up the rest from reference TRBV28 and TRBJ1-5 gives the full variable domain: DVKVTQSSRYLVKRTGEKVFLECVQDMDHENMFWYRQDPGLGLRLIYFSYDVKMKEKGDIPEGYSVSREKKERFSLILESASTNQTSMYLCASSLGFQPQHFGDGTRLSIL.

This clonotype was observed many times. The chain recombines TRBV19 with TRBJ2-7; 7 nucleotides align to TRBD2. The CDR3 is made up of 14 amino acids. Germline V gene lookup returns CDR1 LNHDA and CDR2 SQIVND (reference sequence). The junction had 4 bases not matched to a gene; V was cut back by 1 base and J by 4 bases. CDR3 loop: CASSIGEGSYEQYF. The DNA for the CDR3 is TGTGCCAGTAGTATAGGGGAGGGTTCATACGAGCAGTACTTC.

A few counts support this clonotype. The chain has TRBV10-3 and TRBJ2-1; 13 bases fit TRBD2. The ends lost 7 bases at V and 0 bases at J; junction bases unmatched: 9. Germline-derived CDR1 and CDR2 are ENHRY and SYGVKD. This CDR3 region has 18 residues. This chain's CDR3 is CAITRTSGRPFSYNEQFF. In nucleotides, the CDR3 is TGTGCCATCACCCGGACTAGCGGGAGACCTTTCTCCTACAATGAGCAGTTCTTC.